Each of the 10 T cell receptor beta chains below was sequenced from the same sample in a study of OX40 agonist ivuxolimab in advanced cancers. Data came from immunoSEQ multiplex PCR; TCRdb stores just in-frame clones and leaves some out. Here the sample spans some 80,000 clones, approximately 89% being singletons. This specimen consisted of CD4+ or CD8+ T cells sorted from blood, obtained in a trial of the OX40 agonist ivuxolimab. These receptors all come from an adult with an advanced solid tumor such as melanoma, head and neck, liver or kidney cancer.

The rearrangement links TRBV11-2 to TRBJ1-2; 7 bases fit TRBD1. This CDR3 has 13 amino acids. V was pared by 5 bases and J by 0 bases, with 0 bases of the junction left unmatched. The V gene's germline CDR1 is SGHAT and CDR2 FQNNGV. The CDR3 DNA reads as TGTGCCAGCAGCCAGGGGGCTAACTATGGCTACACCTTC. It translates to CASSQGANYGYTF.

The J gene is TRBJ2-1, the V gene TRBV6-1; 7 nucleotides align to TRBD1. Per the germline V gene, CDR1 is MNHNS and CDR2 is SASEGT. The ends lost 4 bases at V and 10 bases at J; junction bases unmatched: 10. This CDR3 comprises 14 residues. CDR3 sequence: CASSALTGSGEQFF. CDR3 coding DNA: TGTGCCAGCAGTGCCTTGACAGGGAGTGGCGAGCAGTTCTTC.

This chain links TRBV4-1 with TRBJ2-4; 11 bases match TRBD2. CDR3 length: 18 residues. The germline gives CDR1 MGHRA, CDR2 YSYEKL. V shed 4 bases, J shed 0 bases, and the junction held 8 bases outside the gene matches. The CDR3 DNA reads as TGCGCCAGCAGCCGGAGTAGCGGGAGGGCCTTAGCCAAAAACATTCAGTACTTC. It codes for CASSRSSGRALAKNIQYF.

This clone was counted only a few times. This chain connects TRBV4-2 to TRBJ1-1, with D uncertain. The CDR3 spans 14 residues. Per the germline V gene, CDR1 is LGHNA and CDR2 is YNFKEQ. V lost 5 bases and J 0 bases, leaving 10 bases between the germline ends. In DNA form, the CDR3 reads TGTGCCAGCAGCTACGAGCGCATGAACACTGAAGCTTTCTTT. Encoded protein: CASSYERMNTEAFF.

V usage is TRBV6-5 and J usage is TRBJ2-5; D gene unclear. Germline CDR1 reads MNHEY; CDR2 reads SVGAGI. V shed 4 bases and J shed 3 bases, with 9 bases lying between them. This CDR3 has 13 amino acids. The DNA for the CDR3 is TGTGCCAGCAGTTCTTTGCGCGAAGAGACCCAGTACTTC. Its translation: CASSSLREETQYF.

This clone was seen just once. The genes are TRBV5-1 and TRBJ1-2; 9 positions agree with TRBD1. Trimming took 3 bases from V and 10 from J; bases not matched to a gene: 7. Germline V gives CDR1 SGHRS, CDR2 YFSETQ. CDR3 length equals 13 residues. In DNA, the CDR3 is TGCGCCAGCAGCTACGGACAGGGGCAGGTCTACACCTTC. It is translated as CASSYGQGQVYTF.

The chain employs TRBV18 and TRBJ1-1; no clear D. The germline V and J ends were trimmed by 2 bases and 5 bases, with 15 bases remaining between them. Germline V CDR1 and CDR2: KGHSH, LQKENI. The CDR3 is 15 amino acids. The CDR3 spells CASSPGGGVGTEAFF. The CDR3 nucleotides are TGTGCCAGCTCACCAGGAGGCGGGGTGGGGACTGAAGCTTTCTTT.

The V gene is TRBV30, the J gene TRBJ1-5, with D perhaps TRBD1 (6 bases). This CDR3 comprises 16 residues. Germline V lookup: CDR1 GTSNPN, CDR2 SVGIG (reference sequence). The V and J ends lost 0 bases and 2 bases respectively, with 14 bases between them. CDR3 protein: CAWSVRGTLGNQPQHF. CDR3 DNA sequence: TGTGCCTGGAGTGTACGAGGGACACTGGGCAATCAGCCCCAGCATTTT.

The chain links TRBV6-5 to TRBJ1-6; tentative D call: TRBD1 (5 bases). There are 13 residues in the CDR3. In germline, CDR1 is MNHEY, CDR2 SVGAGI. With 2 bases removed from V and 10 bases from J, the gap between germline ends came to 9 bases. CDR3 DNA sequence: TGTGCCAGCAGTTACAACCGGGACTCACCCCTCCACTTT. Translation gives CASSYNRDSPLHF.

The rearrangement links TRBV7-8 to TRBJ1-4, with D tentatively TRBD1 (6 bases). The length of the CDR3 is 16 residues. Germline loops: CDR1 SGHVS, CDR2 FQNEAQ. Deletions cut 5 bases from V and 0 bases from J, with 13 bases between. The CDR3, as DNA: TGTGCCAGCAGCGGGGGCAGGCCCTCAACTAATGAAAAACTGTTTTTT. Its protein product is CASSGGRPSTNEKLFF.